The clone carrying this T cell receptor beta chain was seen many times. Its antigen is unidentified. This sample was taken from a study of regulatory T cells in long-lasting Graves disease. Indicated time point: newly diagnosed GD, antithyroid drugs for less than 3 months. PBMCs provided the RNA from which the TCR library was made. To make TCR beta libraries, researchers used iRepertoire HTBI primers and Arm-PCR of CDR3 regions. TCRdb analysed the multiplex PCR reads with MiXCR anew, one entry per CDR3 protein. The sample carries about 620,000 distinct CDR3 sequences, around 15% recorded once. Study conclusions and caveats: With persistent disease, TRBV28, TRBJ1-2 and TRBJ2-5 were the favored segments. Reduced TCR diversity was observed in persistent Graves' patients versus newly diagnosed patients.

The CDR3 is made up of 13 amino acids. Germline CDR1 and CDR2: SQVTM and ANQGSEA. The V gene lost 6 bases and the J gene lost 2 bases, with 14 bases spanning the gap. This same sample was also part of a study on T cells in Graves' hyperthyroidism and ophthalmopathy. From that paper: Stable Graves' hyperthyroidism meant no ophthalmopathy progression within 18 months. For ophthalmopathy, model prediction preceded onset by a median roughly 6.5 months.

The chain couples TRBV29-1 to TRBJ2-7; D not resolved. The receptor's source is a woman aged 25-40 years with Graves disease. Sequenced here: peripheral blood mononuclear cells (PBMCs), sampled at new diagnosis, from a patient treated with antithyroid drugs. In DNA form, the CDR3 reads TGCAGCGTCCTGGGTGGCGAGGCCTACGAGCAGTACTTC. This gives the protein CSVLGGEAYEQYF.